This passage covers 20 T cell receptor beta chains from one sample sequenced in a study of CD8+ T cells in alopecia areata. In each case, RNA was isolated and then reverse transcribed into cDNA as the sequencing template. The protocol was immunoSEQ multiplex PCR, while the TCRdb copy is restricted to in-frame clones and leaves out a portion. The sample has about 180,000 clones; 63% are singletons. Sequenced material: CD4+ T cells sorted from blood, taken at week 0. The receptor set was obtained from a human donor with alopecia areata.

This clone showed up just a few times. This CDR3 reads CASSLFPDPSYTF. The CDR3 coding sequence is TGTGCCAGCAGCTTATTTCCCGACCCATCTTACACCTTC. The chain joins TRBV11-2 to TRBJ1-2; unclear D gene. The CDR3 contains 13 residues. Germline V gene data show CDR1 as SGHAT and CDR2 as FQNNGV. Trimming left V 2 bases short and J 11 bases short, with 15 bases between.

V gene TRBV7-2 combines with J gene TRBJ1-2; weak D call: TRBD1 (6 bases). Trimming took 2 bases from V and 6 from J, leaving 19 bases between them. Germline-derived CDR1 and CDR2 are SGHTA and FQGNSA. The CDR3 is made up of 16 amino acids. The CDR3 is CASSLKSRGAGDGYTF. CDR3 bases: TGTGCCAGCAGCTTAAAATCTCGGGGGGCCGGCGATGGCTACACCTTC. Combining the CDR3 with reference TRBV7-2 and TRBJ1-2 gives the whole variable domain GAGVSQSPSNKVTEKGKDVELRCDPISGHTALYWYRQSLGQGLEFLIYFQGNSAPDKSGLPSDRFSAERTGGSVSTLTIQRTQQEDSAVYLCASSLKSRGAGDGYTFGSGTRLTVV.

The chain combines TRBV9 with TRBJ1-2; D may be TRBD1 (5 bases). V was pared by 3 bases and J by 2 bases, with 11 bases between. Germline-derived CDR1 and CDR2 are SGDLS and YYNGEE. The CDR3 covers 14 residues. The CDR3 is CASSDRKGNYGYTF. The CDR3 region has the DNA TGTGCCAGCAGCGACCGGAAGGGGAACTATGGCTACACCTTC. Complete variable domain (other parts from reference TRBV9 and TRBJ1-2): DSGVTQTPKHLITATGQRVTLRCSPRSGDLSVYWYQQSLDQGLQFLIQYYNGEERAKGNILERFSAQQFPDLHSELNLSSLELGDSALYFCASSDRKGNYGYTFGSGTRLTVV.

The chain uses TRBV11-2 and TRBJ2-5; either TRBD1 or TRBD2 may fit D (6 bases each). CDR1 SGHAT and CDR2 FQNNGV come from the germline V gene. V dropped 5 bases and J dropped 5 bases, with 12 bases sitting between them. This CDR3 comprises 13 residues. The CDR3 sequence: CASSTGAWETQYF. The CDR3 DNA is TGTGCCAGCAGCACGGGGGCGTGGGAGACCCAGTACTTC.

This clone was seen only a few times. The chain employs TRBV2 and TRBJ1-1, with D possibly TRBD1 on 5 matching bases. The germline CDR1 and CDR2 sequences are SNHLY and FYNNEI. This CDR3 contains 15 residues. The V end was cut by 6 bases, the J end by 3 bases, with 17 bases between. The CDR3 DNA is TGTGCCAGCAGCCCCAGAGGTGGGGGACACACTGAAGCTTTCTTT. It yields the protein CASSPRGGGHTEAFF. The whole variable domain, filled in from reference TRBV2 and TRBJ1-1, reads EPEVTQTPSHQVTQMGQEVILRCVPISNHLYFYWYRQILGQKVEFLVSFYNNEISEKSEIFDDQFSVERPDGSNFTLKIRSTKLEDSAMYFCASSPRGGGHTEAFFGQGTRLTVV.

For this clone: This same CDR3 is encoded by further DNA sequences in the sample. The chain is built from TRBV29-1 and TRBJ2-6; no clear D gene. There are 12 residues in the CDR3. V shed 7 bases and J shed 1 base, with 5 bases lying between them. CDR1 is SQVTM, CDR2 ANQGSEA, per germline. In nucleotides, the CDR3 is TGCAGCGCCCGTTCTGGGGCCAACGTCCTGACTTTC. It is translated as CSARSGANVLTF.

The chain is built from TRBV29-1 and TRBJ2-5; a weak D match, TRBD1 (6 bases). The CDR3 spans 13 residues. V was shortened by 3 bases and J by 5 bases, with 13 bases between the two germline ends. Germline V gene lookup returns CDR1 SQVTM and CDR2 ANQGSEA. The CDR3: CSVEAGVWETQYF. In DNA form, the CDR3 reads TGCAGCGTTGAGGCAGGGGTTTGGGAGACCCAGTACTTC.

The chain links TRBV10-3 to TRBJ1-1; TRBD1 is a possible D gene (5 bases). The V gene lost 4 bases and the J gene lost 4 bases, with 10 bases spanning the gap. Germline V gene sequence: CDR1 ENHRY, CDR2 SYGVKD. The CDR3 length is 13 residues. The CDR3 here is CAISAGLGTEAFF. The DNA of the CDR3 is TGTGCCATCAGTGCAGGGCTAGGCACTGAAGCTTTCTTT.

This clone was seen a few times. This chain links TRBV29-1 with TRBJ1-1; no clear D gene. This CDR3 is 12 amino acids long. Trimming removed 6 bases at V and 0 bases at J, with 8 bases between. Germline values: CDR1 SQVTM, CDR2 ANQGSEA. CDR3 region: CSVQRLNTEAFF. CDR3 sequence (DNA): TGCAGCGTACAGCGACTGAACACTGAAGCTTTCTTT.

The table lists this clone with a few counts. CDR3 sequence (DNA): TGTGCCAGTAGTCCAAGGAGCGGGGTGCCCGGGGAGCTGTTTTTT. The encoded protein is CASSPRSGVPGELFF. The gene calls are TRBV19 and TRBJ2-2, with 7 bases that match TRBD2. Germline V gene data show CDR1 as LNHDA and CDR2 as SQIVND (reference sequence). V shed 5 bases, J shed 6 bases, and the junction held 9 bases outside the gene matches. CDR3 length: 15 amino acids. Using reference TRBV19 and TRBJ2-2 for the parts outside the CDR3, the full variable domain is DGGITQSPKYLFRKEGQNVTLSCEQNLNHDAMYWYRQDPGQGLRLIYYSQIVNDFQKGDIAEGYSVSREKKESFPLTVTSAQKNPTAFYLCASSPRSGVPGELFFGEGSRLTVL.

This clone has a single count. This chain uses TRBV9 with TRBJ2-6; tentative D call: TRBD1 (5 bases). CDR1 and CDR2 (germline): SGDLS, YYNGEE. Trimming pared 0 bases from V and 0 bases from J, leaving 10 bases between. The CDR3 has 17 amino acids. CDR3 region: CASSVGHRNSGANVLTF. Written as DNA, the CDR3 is TGTGCCAGCAGCGTAGGCCACAGGAACTCTGGGGCCAACGTCCTGACTTTC.

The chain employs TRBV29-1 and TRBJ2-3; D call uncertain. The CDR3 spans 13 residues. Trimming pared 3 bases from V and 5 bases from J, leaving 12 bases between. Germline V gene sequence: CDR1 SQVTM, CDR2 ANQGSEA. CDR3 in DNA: TGCAGCGTTGATCTCCGGGTGGGAGATACGCAGTATTTT. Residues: CSVDLRVGDTQYF.

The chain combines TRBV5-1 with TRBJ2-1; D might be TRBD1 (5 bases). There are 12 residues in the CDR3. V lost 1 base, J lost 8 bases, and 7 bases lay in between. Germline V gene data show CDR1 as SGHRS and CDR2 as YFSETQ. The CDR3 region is CASSLRGDEQFF. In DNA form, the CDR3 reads TGCGCCAGCAGCTTGAGGGGTGATGAGCAGTTCTTC. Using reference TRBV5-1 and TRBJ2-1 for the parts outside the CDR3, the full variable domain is KAGVTQTPRYLIKTRGQQVTLSCSPISGHRSVSWYQQTPGQGLQFLFEYFSETQRNKGNFPGRFSGRQFSNSRSEMNVSTLELGDSALYLCASSLRGDEQFFGPGTRLTVL.

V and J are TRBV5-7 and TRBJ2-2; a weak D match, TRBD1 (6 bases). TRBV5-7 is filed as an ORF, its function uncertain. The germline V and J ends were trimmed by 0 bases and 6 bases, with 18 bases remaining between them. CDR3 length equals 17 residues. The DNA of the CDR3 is TGTGCCAGCAGCTTGGCCCGTGGGAGATCAGGGGCCGGGGAGCTGTTTTTT. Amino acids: CASSLARGRSGAGELFF.

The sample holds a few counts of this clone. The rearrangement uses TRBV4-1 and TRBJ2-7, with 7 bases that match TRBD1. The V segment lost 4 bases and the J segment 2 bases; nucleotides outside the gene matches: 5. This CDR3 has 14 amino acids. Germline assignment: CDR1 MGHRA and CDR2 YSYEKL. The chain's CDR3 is CASSLLDRAYEQYF. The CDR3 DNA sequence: TGCGCCAGCAGCCTCCTCGACAGGGCCTACGAGCAGTACTTC.

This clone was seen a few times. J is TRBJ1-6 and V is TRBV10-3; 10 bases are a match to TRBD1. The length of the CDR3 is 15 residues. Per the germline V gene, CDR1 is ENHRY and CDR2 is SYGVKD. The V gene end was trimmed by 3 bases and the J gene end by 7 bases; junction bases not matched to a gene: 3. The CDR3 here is CAISDWDRGNSPLHF. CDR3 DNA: TGTGCCATCAGTGATTGGGACAGGGGAAATTCACCCCTCCACTTT.

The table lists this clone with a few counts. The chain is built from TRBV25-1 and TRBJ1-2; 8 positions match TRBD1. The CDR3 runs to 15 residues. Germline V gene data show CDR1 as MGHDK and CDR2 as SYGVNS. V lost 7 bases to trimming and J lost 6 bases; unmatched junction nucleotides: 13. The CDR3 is CASISSRGRDNGYTF. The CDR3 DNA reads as TGTGCCAGCATCTCTTCCAGGGGGCGCGATAATGGCTACACCTTC.

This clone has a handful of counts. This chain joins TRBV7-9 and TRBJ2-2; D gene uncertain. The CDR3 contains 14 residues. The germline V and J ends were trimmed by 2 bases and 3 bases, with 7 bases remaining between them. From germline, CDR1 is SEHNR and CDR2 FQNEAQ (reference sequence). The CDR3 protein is CASSLSVDTGELFF. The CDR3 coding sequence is TGTGCCAGCAGCTTATCCGTGGACACCGGGGAGCTGTTTTTT.

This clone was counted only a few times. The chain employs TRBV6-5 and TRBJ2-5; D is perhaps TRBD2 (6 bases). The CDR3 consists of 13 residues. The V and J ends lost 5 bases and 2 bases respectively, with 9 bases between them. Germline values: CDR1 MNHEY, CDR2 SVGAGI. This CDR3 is CASSPGDQETQYF. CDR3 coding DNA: TGTGCCAGCAGTCCGGGGGATCAAGAGACCCAGTACTTC.

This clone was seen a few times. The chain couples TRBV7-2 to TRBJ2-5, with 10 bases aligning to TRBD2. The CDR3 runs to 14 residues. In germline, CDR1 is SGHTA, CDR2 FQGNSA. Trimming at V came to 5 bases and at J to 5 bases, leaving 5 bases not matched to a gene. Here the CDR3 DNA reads TGTGCCAGCAGCAAACTGACTAGCGGGGAGACCCAGTACTTC. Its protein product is CASSKLTSGETQYF.